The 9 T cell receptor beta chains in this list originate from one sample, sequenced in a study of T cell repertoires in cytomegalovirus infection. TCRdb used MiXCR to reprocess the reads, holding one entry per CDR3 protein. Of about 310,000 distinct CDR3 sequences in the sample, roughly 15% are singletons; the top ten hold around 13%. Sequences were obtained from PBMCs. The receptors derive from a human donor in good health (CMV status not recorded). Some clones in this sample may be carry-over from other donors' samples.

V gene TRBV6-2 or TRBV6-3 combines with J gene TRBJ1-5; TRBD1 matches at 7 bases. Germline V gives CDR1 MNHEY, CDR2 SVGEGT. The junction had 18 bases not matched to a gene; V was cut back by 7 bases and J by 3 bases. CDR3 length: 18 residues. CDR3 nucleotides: TGTGCCAGCACCAATGGGGTCAGTAAGACAGGGCACAATCAGCCCCAGCATTTT. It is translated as CASTNGVSKTGHNQPQHF.

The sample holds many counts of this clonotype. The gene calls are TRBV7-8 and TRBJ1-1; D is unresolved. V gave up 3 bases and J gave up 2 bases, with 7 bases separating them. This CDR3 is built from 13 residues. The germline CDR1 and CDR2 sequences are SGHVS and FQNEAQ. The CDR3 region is CASSFVRNTEAFF. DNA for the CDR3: TGTGCCAGCAGCTTTGTCCGAAACACTGAAGCTTTCTTT.

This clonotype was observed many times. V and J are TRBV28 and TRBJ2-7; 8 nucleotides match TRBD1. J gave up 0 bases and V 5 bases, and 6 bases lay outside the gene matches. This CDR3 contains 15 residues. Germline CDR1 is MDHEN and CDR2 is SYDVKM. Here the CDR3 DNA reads TGTGCCAGCAGTACCCACAGGGGGAGCTCCTACGAGCAGTACTTC. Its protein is CASSTHRGSSYEQYF.

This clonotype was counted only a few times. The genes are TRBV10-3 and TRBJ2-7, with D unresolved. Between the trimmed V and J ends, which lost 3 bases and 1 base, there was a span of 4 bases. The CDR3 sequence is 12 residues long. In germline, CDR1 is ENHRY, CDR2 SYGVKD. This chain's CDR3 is CAISERSYEQYF. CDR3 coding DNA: TGTGCCATCAGTGAACGTTCCTACGAGCAGTACTTC.

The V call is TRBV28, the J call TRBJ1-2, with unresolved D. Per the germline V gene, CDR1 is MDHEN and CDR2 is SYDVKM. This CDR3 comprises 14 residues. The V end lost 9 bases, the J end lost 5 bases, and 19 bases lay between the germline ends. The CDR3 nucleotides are TGTGCCAGTCAGCCAGGTGGGGATCGATATGGCTACACCTTC. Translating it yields CASQPGGDRYGYTF.

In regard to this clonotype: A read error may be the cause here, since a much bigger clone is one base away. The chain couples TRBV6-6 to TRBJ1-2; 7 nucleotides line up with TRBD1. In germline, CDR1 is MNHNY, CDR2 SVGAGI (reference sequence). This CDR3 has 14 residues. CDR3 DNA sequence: TGTGCCAGCAGTTACCAAGGGACAGCGAGCGGCTGCACCTTC. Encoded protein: CASSYQGTASGCTF.

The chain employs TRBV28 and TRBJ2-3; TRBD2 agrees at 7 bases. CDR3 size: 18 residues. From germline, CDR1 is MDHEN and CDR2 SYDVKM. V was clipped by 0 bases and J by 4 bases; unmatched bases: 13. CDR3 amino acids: CASSLWPEGSGRPDTQYF. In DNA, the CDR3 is TGTGCCAGCAGTTTATGGCCGGAGGGTAGCGGGCGGCCAGATACGCAGTATTTT.

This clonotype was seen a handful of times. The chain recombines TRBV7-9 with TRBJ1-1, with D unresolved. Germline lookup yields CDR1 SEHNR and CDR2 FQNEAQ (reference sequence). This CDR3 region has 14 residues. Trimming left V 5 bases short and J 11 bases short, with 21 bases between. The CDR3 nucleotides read TGTGCCAGCAGCCCCCCGGCCAGAGGCGTCGCGGCTTTCTTT. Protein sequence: CASSPPARGVAAFF. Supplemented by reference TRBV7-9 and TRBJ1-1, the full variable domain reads DTGVSQNPRHKITKRGQNVTFRCDPISEHNRLYWYRQTLGQGPEFLTYFQNEAQLEKSRLLSDRFSAERPKGSFSTLEIQRTEQGDSAMYLCASSPPARGVAAFFGQGTRLTVV.

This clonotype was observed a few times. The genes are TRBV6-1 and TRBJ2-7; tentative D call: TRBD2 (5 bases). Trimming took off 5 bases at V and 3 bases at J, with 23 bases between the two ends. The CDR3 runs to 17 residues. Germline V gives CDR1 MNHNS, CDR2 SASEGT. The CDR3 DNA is TGTGCCAGCAGTCCCCTGGGCTTCCGCAGGACTTACTACGAGCAGTACTTC. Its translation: CASSPLGFRRTYYEQYF.